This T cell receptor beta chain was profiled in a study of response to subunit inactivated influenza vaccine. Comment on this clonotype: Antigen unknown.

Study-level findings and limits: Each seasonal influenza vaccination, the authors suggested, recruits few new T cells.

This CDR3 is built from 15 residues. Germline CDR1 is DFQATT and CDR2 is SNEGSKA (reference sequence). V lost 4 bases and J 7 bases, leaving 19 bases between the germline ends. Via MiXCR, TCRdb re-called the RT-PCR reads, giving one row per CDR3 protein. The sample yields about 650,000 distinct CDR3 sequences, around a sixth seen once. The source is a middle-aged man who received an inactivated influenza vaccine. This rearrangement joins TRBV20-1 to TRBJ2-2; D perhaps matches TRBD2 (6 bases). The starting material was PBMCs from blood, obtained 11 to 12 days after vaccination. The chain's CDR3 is CSATTSPRVHGELFF. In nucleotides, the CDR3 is TGCAGTGCTACTACTAGCCCACGAGTGCACGGGGAGCTGTTTTTT.